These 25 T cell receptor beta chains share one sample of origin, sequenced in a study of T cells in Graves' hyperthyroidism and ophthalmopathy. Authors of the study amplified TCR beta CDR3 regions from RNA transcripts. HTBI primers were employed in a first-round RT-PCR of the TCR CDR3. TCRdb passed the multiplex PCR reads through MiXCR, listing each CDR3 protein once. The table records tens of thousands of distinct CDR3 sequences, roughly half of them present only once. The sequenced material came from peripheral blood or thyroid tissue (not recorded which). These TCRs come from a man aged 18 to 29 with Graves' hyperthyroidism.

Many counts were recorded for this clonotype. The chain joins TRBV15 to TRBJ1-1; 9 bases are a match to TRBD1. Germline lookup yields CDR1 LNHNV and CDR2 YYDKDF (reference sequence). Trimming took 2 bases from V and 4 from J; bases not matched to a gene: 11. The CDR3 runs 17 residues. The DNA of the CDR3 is TGTGCCACCAGCAGACCTGGGGACAGGGTCGTAGCCACTGAAGCTTTCTTT. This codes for CATSRPGDRVVATEAFF.

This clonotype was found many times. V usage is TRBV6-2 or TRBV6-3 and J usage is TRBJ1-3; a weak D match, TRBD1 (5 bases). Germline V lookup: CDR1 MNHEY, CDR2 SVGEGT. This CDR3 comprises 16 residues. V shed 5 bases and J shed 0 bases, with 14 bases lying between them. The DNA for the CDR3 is TGTGCCAGCAGTGGGACCACGTTCTCCTCTGGAAACACCATATATTTT. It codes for CASSGTTFSSGNTIYF.

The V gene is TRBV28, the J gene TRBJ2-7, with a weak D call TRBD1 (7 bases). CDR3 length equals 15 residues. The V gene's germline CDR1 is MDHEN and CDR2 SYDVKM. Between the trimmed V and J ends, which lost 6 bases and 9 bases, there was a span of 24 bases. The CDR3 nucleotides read TGTGCCAGCAGCTCAACTAGCAGGGGGACCTGGGGGCAGTACTTC. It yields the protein CASSSTSRGTWGQYF.

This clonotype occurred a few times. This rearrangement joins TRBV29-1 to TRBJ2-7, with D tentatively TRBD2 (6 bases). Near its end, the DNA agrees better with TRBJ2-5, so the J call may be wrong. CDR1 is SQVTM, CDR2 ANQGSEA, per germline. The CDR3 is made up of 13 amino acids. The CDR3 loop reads CSVRPGTQETQYF. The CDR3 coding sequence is TGCAGCGTGAGGCCCGGGACTCAAGAGACCCAGTACTTC.

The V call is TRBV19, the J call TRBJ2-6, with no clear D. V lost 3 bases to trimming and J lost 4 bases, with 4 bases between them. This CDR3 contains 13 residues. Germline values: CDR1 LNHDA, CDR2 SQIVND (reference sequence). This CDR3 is CASSISGANVLTF. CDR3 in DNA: TGTGCCAGTAGTATTAGCGGGGCCAACGTCCTGACTTTC.

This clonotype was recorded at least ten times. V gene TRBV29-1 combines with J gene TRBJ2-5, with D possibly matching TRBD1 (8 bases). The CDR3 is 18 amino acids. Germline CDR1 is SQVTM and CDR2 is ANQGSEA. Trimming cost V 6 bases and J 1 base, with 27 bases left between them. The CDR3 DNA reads TGCAGCGTGGGGGGGATTGCAGCGGACAGGGCACTCCAAGAGACCCAGTACTTC. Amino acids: CSVGGIAADRALQETQYF.

The CDR3 sequence: CASSSGAETQYF. The CDR3, as DNA: TGTGCCAGTTCTAGCGGGGCGGAGACCCAGTACTTC. The rearrangement links TRBV2 to TRBJ2-5; 9 bases map to TRBD2. The CDR3 loop spans 12 amino acids. Germline loops: CDR1 SNHLY, CDR2 FYNNEI. Trimming took 9 bases from V and 5 from J; bases not matched to a gene: 4.

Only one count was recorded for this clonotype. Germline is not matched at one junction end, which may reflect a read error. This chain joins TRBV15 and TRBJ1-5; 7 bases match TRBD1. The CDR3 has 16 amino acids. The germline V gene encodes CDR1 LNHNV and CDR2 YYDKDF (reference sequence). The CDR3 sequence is CASSRDLAGGHQPQHF. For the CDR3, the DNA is TGTGCCTCCAGCAGAGATTTGGCAGGGGGACATCAGCCCCAGCATTTT.

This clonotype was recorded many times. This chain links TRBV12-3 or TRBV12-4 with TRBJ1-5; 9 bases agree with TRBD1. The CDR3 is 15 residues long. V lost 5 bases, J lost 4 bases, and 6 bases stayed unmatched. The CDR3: CASSLTGTGNQPQHF. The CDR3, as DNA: TGTGCCAGCAGTCTGACCGGGACAGGGAATCAGCCCCAGCATTTT.

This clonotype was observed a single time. In DNA, the CDR3 is TGTGCCATCAGCGCCCTAGCGGGAGCTTACGAGCAGTACTTC. Translating gives CAISALAGAYEQYF. The V call is TRBV10-3, the J call TRBJ2-7; 10 bases are a match to TRBD2. The V gene's germline CDR1 is ENHRY and CDR2 SYGVKD. The CDR3 totals 14 residues. J lost 4 bases, V lost 6 bases, and 6 bases had no gene match.

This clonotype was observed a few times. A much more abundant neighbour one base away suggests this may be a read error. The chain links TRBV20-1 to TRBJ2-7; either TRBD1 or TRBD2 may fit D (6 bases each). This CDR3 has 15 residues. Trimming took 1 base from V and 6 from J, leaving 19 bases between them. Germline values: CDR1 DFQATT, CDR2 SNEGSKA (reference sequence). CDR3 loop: CSARVRGAPPSEQYF. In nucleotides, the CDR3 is TGCAGTGCTAGAGTAAGGGGGGCCCCCCCCAGCGAGCAGTACTTC.

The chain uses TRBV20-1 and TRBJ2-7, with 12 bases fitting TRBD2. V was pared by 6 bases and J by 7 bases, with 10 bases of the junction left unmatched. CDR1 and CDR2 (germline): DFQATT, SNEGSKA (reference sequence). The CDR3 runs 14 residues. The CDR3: CSASTTSGSSEQYF. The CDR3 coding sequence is TGCAGTGCATCCACGACTAGCGGGAGTAGTGAGCAGTACTTC.

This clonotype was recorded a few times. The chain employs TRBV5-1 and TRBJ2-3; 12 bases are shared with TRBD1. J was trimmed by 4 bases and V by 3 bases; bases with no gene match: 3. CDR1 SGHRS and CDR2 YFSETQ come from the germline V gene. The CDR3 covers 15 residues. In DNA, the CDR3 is TGCGCCAGCAGCTCGGGACAGGGGGCGTCAGATACGCAGTATTTT. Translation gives CASSSGQGASDTQYF.

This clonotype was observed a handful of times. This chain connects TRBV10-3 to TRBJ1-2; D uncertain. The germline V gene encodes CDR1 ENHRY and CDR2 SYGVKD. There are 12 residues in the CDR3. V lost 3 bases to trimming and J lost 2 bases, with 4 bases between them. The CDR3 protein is CAISDNNYGYTF. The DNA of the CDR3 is TGTGCCATCAGTGACAACAACTATGGCTACACCTTC.

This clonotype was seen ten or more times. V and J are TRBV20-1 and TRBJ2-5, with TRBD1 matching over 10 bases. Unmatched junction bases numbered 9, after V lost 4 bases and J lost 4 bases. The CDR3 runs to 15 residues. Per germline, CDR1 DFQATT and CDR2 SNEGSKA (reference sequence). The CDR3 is CSANSGTGDGETQYF. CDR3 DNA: TGCAGTGCTAATTCCGGGACAGGGGATGGAGAGACCCAGTACTTC.

Written as DNA, the CDR3 is TGTGCCAGCAGCTTATTTAGCGGCAGGGCCTACGAGCAGTACTTC. This codes for CASSLFSGRAYEQYF. This chain uses TRBV11-2 with TRBJ2-7; perhaps TRBD2 as D (6 bases). Trimming left V 2 bases short and J 2 bases short, with 13 bases between. Germline V CDR1 and CDR2: SGHAT, FQNNGV. The CDR3 is made up of 15 amino acids.

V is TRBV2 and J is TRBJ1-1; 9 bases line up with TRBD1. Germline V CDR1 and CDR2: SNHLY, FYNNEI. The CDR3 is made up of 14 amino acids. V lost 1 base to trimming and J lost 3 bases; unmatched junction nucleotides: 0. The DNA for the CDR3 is TGTGCCAGCAGTGAAGGGGACAGGGACACTGAAGCTTTCTTT. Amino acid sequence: CASSEGDRDTEAFF.

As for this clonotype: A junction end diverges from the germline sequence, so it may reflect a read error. The CDR3 bases are TGTGCCGGTAGTACGGGACCCCAGGGATTCTTT. Translated: CAGSTGPQGFF. J is TRBJ1-1 and V is TRBV19; TRBD1 is a possible D gene (5 bases). The germline CDR1 and CDR2 sequences are LNHDA and SQIVND (reference sequence). This CDR3 has 11 residues.

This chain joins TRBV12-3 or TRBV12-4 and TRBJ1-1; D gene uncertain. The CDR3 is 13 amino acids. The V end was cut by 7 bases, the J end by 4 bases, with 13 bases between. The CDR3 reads CASTSRTFTEAFF. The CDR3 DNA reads TGTGCCAGCACCTCAAGGACCTTCACTGAAGCTTTCTTT.

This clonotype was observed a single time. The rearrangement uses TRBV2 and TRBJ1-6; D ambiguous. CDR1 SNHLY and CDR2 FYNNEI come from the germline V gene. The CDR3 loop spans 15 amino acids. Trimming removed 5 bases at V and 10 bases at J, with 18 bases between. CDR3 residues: CASSYSAGHNSPLHF. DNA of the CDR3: TGTGCCAGCAGTTACTCAGCCGGGCACAACTCACCCCTCCACTTT.

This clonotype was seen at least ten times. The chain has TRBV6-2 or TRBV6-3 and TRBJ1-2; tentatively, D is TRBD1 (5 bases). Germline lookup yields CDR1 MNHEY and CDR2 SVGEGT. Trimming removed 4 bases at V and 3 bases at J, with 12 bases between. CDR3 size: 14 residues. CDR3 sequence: CASSSGPIHYGYTF. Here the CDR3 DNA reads TGTGCCAGCAGTTCGGGACCAATACACTATGGCTACACCTTC.

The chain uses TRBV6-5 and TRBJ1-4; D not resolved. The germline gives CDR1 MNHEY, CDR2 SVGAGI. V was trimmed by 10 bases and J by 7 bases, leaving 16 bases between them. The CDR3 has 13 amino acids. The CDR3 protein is CATHLGLIEKLFF. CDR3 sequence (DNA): TGTGCCACCCACCTGGGTTTAATTGAAAAACTGTTTTTT.

The CDR3 nucleotides are TGCAGCGTTGCTCTCTGGCGGAACACTGAAGCTTTCTTT. It translates to CSVALWRNTEAFF. The rearrangement joins TRBV29-1 to TRBJ1-1, with D unresolved. The CDR3 contains 13 residues. CDR1 and CDR2 (germline): SQVTM, ANQGSEA. With 4 bases removed from V and 1 base from J, the gap between germline ends came to 10 bases.

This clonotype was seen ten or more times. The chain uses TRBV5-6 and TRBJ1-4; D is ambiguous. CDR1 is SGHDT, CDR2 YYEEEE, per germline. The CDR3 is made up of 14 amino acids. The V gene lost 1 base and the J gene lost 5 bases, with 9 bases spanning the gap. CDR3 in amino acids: CASSLWTQNEKLFF. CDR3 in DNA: TGTGCCAGCAGCTTGTGGACCCAAAATGAAAAACTGTTTTTT.

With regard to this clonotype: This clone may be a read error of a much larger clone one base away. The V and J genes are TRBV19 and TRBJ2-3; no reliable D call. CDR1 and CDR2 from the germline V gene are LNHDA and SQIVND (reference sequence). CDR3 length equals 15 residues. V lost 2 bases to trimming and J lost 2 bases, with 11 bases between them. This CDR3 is CASSISSEATDTQYF. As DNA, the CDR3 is TGTGCCAGTAGTATAAGCAGCGAAGCCACAGATACGCAGTATTTT.